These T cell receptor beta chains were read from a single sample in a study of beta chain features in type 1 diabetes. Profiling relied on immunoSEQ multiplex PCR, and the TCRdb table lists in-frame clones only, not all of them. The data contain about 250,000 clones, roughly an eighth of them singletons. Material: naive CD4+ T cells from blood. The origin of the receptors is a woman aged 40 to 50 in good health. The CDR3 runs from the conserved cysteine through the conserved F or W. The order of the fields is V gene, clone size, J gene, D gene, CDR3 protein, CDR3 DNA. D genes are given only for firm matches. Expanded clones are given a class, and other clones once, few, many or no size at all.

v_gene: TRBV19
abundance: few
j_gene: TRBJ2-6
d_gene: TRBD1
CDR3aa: CASSGRDRGSGANVLTF
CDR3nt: TGTGCCAGTAGTGGGCGGGACAGGGGCTCTGGGGCCAACGTCCTGACTTTC

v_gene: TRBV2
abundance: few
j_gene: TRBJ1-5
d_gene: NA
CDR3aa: CASSEEGDGSQPQHF
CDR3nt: TGTGCCAGCAGTGAAGAGGGGGACGGTAGTCAGCCCCAGCATTTT

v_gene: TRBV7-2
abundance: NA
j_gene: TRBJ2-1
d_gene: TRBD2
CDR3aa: CASSLGPGLAGNEQFF
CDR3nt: TGTGCCAGCAGCTTAGGTCCGGGACTAGCGGGAAATGAGCAGTTCTTC

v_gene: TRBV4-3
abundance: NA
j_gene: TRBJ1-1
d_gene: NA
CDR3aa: CASSQDRERAFF
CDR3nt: TGCGCCAGCAGCCAAGACCGGGAGAGAGCTTTCTTT

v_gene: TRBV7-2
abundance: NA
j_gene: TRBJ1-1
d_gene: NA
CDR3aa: CASRSQGNTEAFF
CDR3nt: TGTGCCAGCAGGTCTCAGGGGAACACTGAAGCTTTCTTT

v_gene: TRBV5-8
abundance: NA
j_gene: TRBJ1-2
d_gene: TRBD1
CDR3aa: CASSLMTGGNYGYTF
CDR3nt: TGTGCCAGCAGCCTAATGACAGGGGGGAACTATGGCTACACCTTC

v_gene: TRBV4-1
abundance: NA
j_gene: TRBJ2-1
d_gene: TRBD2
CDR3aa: CASSQALRASGNEQFF
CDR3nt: TGCGCCAGCAGCCAAGCTCTTCGGGCTAGCGGCAATGAGCAGTTCTTC

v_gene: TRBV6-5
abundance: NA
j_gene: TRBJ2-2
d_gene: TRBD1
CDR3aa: CASRRDRDLGGELFF
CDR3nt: TGTGCCAGCAGACGGGACAGGGACCTTGGCGGGGAGCTGTTTTTT

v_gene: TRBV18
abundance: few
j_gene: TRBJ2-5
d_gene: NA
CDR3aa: CASSLLSQETQYF
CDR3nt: TGTGCCAGCTCACTCCTTTCCCAAGAGACCCAGTACTTC

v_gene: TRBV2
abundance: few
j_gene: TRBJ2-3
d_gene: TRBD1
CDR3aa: CASSGPGQGITSTDTQYF
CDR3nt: TGTGCCAGCAGTGGGCCGGGACAGGGGATAACTAGCACAGATACGCAGTATTTT

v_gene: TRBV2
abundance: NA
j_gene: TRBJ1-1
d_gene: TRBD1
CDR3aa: CASSEAVGQGDTEAFF
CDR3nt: TGTGCCAGCAGTGAAGCGGTGGGACAGGGGGACACTGAAGCTTTCTTT

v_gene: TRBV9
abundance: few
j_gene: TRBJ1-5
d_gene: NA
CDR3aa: CASSVDPGGNQPQHF
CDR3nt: TGTGCCAGCAGCGTAGATCCAGGCGGCAATCAGCCCCAGCATTTT

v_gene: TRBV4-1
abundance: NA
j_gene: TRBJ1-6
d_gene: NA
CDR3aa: CASSQDWQGYNSPLHF
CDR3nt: TGCGCCAGCAGCCAAGATTGGCAGGGCTATAATTCACCCCTCCACTTT

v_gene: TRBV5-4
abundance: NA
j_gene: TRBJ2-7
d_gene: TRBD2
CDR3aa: CASSPSGTDEQYF
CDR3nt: TGTGCCAGCAGCCCCAGCGGGACGGACGAGCAGTACTTC

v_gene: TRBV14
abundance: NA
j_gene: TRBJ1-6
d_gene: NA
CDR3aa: CASSHGQLNSPLHF
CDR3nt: TGTGCCAGCAGCCACGGACAGCTCAATTCACCCCTCCACTTT

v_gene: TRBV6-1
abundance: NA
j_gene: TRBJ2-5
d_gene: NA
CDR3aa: CASIPGSGETQYF
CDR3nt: TGTGCCAGCATCCCGGGGTCCGGGGAGACCCAGTACTTC

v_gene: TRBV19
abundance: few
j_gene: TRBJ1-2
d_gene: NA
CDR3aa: CASTRPGSNYGYTF
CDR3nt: TGTGCCAGTACCCGACCGGGTTCCAACTATGGCTACACCTTC

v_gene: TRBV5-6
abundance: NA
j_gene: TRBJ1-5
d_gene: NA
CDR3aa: CASSLNFDRPQHF
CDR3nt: TGTGCCAGCAGCTTGAACTTCGATCGGCCCCAGCATTTT

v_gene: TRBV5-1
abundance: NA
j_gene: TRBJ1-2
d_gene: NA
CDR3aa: CASSFNRHSQLLGYGYTF
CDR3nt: TGCGCCAGCAGCTTTAATCGACACAGCCAACTACTAGGATATGGCTACACCTTC

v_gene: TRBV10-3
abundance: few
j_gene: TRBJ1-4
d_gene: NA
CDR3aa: CAISWQDNEKLFF
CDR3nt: TGTGCCATCAGTTGGCAGGATAATGAAAAACTGTTTTTT

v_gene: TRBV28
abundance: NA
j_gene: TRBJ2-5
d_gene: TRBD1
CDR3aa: CASSGQVIQETQYF
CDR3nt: TGTGCCAGCAGCGGACAGGTCATCCAAGAGACCCAGTACTTC

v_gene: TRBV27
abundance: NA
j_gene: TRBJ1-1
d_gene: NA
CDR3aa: CASSFSLRGGTEAFF
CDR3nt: TGTGCCAGCAGTTTCTCCTTGAGGGGAGGGACTGAAGCTTTCTTT

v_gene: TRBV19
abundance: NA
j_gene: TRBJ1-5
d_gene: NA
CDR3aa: CASSIERTASYQPQHF
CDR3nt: TGTGCCAGTAGTATAGAGAGGACAGCGTCTTATCAGCCCCAGCATTTT

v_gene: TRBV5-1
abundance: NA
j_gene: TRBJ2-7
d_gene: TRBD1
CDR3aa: CASSVGQGAIPYEQYF
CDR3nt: TGCGCCAGCAGCGTGGGGCAGGGGGCCATACCCTACGAGCAGTACTTC

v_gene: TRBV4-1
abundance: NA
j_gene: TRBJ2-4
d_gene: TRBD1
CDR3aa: CASSQDLGGTGVKNIQYF
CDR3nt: TGCGCCAGCAGCCAAGATCTTGGGGGGACAGGGGTCAAAAACATTCAGTACTTC

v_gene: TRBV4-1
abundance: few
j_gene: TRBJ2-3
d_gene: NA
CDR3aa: CASRALGSDTQYF
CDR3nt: TGCGCCAGCAGAGCACTAGGGTCAGATACGCAGTATTTT

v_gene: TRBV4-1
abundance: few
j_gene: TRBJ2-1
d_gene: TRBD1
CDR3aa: CASSHQQGASYNEQFF
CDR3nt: TGCGCCAGCAGCCACCAACAGGGGGCTTCCTACAATGAGCAGTTCTTC

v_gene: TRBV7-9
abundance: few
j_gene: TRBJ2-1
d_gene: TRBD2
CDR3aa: CASTFWASGGADEQFF
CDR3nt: TGTGCCAGCACCTTCTGGGCTAGCGGGGGGGCCGATGAGCAGTTCTTC

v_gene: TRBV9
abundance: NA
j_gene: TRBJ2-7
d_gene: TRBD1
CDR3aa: CASSVDRGNYEQYF
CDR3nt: TGTGCCAGCAGCGTGGACAGGGGGAACTACGAGCAGTACTTC

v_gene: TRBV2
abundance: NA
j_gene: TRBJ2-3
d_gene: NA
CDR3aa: CASRTGSTDTQYF
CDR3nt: TGTGCCAGCAGGACAGGTAGCACAGATACGCAGTATTTT

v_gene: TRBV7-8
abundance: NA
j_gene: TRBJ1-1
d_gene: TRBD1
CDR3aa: CASSLGDRGLNTEAFF
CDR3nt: TGTGCCAGCAGCTTAGGGGACAGGGGGTTAAACACTGAAGCTTTCTTT

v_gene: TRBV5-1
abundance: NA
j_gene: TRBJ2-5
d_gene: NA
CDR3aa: CASSLGSWGSRGETQYF
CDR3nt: TGCGCCAGCAGCTTGGGATCGTGGGGGAGCCGGGGGGAGACCCAGTACTTC

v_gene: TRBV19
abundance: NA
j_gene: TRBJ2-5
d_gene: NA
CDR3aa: CASSTSPGLLETQYF
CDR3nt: TGTGCCAGTAGTACCTCGCCTGGACTATTGGAGACCCAGTACTTC

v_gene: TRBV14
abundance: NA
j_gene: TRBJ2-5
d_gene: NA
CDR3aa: CASSEFPETQYF
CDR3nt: TGTGCCAGCAGTGAGTTCCCGGAGACCCAGTACTTC

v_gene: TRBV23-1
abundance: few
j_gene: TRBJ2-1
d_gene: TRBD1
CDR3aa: CASSQSNPGQEEYSYNEQFF
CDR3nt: TGCGCCAGCAGTCAATCGAACCCCGGACAGGAGGAGTACTCCTACAATGAGCAGTTCTTC

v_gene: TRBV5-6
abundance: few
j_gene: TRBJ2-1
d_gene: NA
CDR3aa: CASGLHNEQFF
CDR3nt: TGTGCCAGCGGACTACACAATGAGCAGTTCTTC

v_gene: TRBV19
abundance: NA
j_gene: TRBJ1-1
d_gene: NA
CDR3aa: CASSTWLPGTEAFF
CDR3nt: TGTGCCAGTAGTACTTGGTTGCCGGGCACTGAAGCTTTCTTT

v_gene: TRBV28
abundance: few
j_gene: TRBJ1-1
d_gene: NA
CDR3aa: CASNQYTEAFF
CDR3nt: TGTGCCAGCAACCAGTACACTGAAGCTTTCTTT

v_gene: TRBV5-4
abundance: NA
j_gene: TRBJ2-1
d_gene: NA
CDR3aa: CASSGRGALDEQFF
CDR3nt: TGTGCCAGCAGCGGGAGGGGGGCCCTTGATGAGCAGTTCTTC

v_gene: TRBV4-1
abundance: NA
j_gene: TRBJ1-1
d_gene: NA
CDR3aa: CASSPPWRTDTEAFF
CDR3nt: TGCGCCAGCAGCCCCCCCTGGAGGACGGACACTGAAGCTTTCTTT

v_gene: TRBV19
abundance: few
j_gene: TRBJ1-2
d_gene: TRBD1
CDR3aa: CASSTPGQGASLKGYTF
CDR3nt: TGTGCCAGTAGTACCCCGGGACAGGGGGCATCATTGAAAGGCTACACCTTC

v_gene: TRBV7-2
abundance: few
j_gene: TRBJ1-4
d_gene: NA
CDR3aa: CASSDLLGGEKLFF
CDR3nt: TGTGCCAGCAGCGACCTCTTGGGAGGCGAAAAACTGTTTTTT

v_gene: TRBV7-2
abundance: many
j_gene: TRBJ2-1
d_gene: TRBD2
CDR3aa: CASSAGTSTEQFF
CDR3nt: TGTGCCAGCAGTGCCGGGACTAGTACTGAGCAGTTCTTC

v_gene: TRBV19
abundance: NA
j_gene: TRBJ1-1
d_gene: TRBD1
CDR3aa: CASSREGADTEAFF
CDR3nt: TGTGCCAGTAGCCGCGAGGGGGCCGACACTGAAGCTTTCTTT

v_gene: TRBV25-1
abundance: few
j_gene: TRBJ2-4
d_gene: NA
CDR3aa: CASSEYRQGQNIQYF
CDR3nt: TGTGCCAGCAGTGAATACAGGCAGGGCCAAAACATTCAGTACTTC

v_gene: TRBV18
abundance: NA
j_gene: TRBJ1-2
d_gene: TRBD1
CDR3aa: CASSPSGTEIYGYTF
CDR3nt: TGTGCCAGCTCACCCTCCGGGACAGAGATCTATGGCTACACCTTC

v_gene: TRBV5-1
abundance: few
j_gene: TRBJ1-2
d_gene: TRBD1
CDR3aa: CASSSGQGDGYTF
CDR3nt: TGCGCCAGCAGCTCGGGACAGGGGGATGGCTACACCTTC

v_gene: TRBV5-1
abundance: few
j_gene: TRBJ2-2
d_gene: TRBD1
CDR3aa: CASSLEGQGKAGELFF
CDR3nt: TGCGCCAGCAGCTTGGAGGGACAGGGCAAAGCCGGGGAGCTGTTTTTT

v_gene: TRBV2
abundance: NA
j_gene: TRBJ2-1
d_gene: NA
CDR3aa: CASSVTEFNEQFF
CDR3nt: TGTGCCAGCAGTGTAACAGAATTCAATGAGCAGTTCTTC

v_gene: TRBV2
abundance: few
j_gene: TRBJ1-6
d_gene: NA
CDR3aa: CASSEWGVHNSPLHF
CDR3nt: TGTGCCAGCAGTGAATGGGGGGTGCACAATTCACCCCTCCACTTT

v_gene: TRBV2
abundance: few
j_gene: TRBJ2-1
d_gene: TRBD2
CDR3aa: CASRAGGVDEQFF
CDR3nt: TGTGCCAGCAGGGCGGGGGGAGTCGATGAGCAGTTCTTC

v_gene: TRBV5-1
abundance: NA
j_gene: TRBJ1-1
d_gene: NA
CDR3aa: CASSYGGVRTEAFF
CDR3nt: TGCGCCAGCAGCTATGGAGGGGTGAGGACTGAAGCTTTCTTT

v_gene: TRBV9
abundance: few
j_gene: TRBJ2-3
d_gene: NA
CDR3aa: CASSVDPTPVLDTQYF
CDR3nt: TGTGCCAGCAGCGTAGACCCAACTCCGGTTCTAGATACGCAGTATTTT

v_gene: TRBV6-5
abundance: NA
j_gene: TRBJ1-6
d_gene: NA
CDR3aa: CASSARVGSPLHF
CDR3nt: TGTGCCAGCAGTGCCAGGGTGGGATCACCCCTCCACTTT

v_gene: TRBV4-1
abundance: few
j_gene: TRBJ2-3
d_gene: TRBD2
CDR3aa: CASSQVLRGGATDTQYF
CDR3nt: TGCGCCAGCAGCCAAGTATTGCGGGGGGGCGCCACAGATACGCAGTATTTT

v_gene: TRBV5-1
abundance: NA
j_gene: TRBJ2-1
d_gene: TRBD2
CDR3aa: CASSGGLAGNEQFF
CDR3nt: TGCGCCAGCAGCGGGGGACTAGCGGGGAATGAGCAGTTCTTC

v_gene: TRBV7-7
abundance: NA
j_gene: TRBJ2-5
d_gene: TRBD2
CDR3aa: CASSPRGGGSKTQYF
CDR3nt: TGTGCTAGCAGCCCCCGGGGGGGAGGATCGAAGACCCAGTACTTC